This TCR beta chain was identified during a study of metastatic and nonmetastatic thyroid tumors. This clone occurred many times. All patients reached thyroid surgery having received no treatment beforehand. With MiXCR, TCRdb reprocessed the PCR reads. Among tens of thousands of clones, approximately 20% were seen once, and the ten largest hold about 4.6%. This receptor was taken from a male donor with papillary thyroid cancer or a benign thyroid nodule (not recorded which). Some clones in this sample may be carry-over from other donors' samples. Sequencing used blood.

CDR3 sequence reads: CASSQDLEEKLFF. In nucleotides, the CDR3 is TGTGCCAGCAGCCAAGATTTGGAGGAAAAACTGTTTTTT. The rearrangement uses TRBV4-2 and TRBJ1-4; D ambiguous. Germline V lookup: CDR1 LGHNA, CDR2 YNFKEQ. Trimming took 0 bases from V and 8 from J, leaving 7 bases between them. The CDR3 extends over 13 amino acids.